This T cell receptor beta chain is drawn from a study of T cell repertoires in cytomegalovirus infection. Study-wide findings and caveats: Using cumulative public TCR beta family frequency, the authors identified those who carried CMV together with the relevant HLA.

The count of this clonotype is one. Its antigen is undetermined. TCRdb recomputed calls from the reads with MiXCR, one row per CDR3 protein. The sample shows 700,000 to 850,000 distinct CDR3 sequences, approximately 32% of them seen only once. The CDR3 spans 15 residues. Per the germline V gene, CDR1 is MNHNY and CDR2 is SVGAGI (reference sequence). The ends lost 5 bases at V and 3 bases at J; junction bases unmatched: 7. Sequences were derived from cultured CD8+ T cells from PBMCs, sampled from culture after CMV antigen stimulation. The TCR originated in a human donor in good health (CMV status not recorded). Some clones in this sample may be carry-over from other donors' samples. This chain connects TRBV6-6 to TRBJ1-3, with 7 bases that match TRBD1. The CDR3 reads CASSRDSLYGNTIYF. In DNA form, the CDR3 reads TGTGCCAGCAGTAGGGACAGCTTGTATGGAAACACCATATATTTT.